A single sample is the source of the 28 T cell receptor beta chains below, sequenced in a study of blood T cell repertoires in COVID-19. The assay was immunoSEQ multiplex PCR, and TCRdb's table has in-frame clones only and misses some. This sample has approximately 260,000 clones, with roughly 84% found just once. Sequencing input: peripheral blood. The receptor set was obtained from a woman aged 40 to 50 who had recovered from COVID-19.

This rearrangement joins TRBV6-5 to TRBJ2-5; tentative D call: TRBD1 (5 bases). CDR1 is MNHEY, CDR2 SVGAGI, per germline. The CDR3 is made up of 13 amino acids. V lost 8 bases, J lost 4 bases, and 14 bases lay in between. CDR3 amino acids: CASRVGRVETQYF. The CDR3 DNA reads as TGTGCCAGCCGGGTGGGCAGGGTAGAGACCCAGTACTTC.

The V gene is TRBV20-1, the J gene TRBJ2-3; D is unclear. Germline V gene lookup returns CDR1 DFQATT and CDR2 SNEGSKA (reference sequence). This CDR3 is built from 10 residues. V lost 1 base and J lost 6, with 2 bases in between. This chain's CDR3 is CSARADTQYF. CDR3 DNA sequence: TGCAGTGCTAGAGCTGATACGCAGTATTTT.

The chain uses TRBV29-1 and TRBJ2-1; 12 bases fit TRBD2. CDR1 is SQVTM and CDR2 is ANQGSEA in the germline V gene. The CDR3 length is 13 residues. After removal of 5 bases from V and 8 bases from J, the junction contained 4 bases not matched to a gene. CDR3 sequence reads: CSVTTSGSHEQFF. The CDR3 DNA reads TGCAGCGTTACGACTAGCGGGAGCCATGAGCAGTTCTTC.

In its sample, this clone was seen once. The chain combines TRBV27 with TRBJ1-2; D remains ambiguous. Trimming removed 0 bases at V and 6 bases at J, with 8 bases between. CDR1 is MNHEY and CDR2 is SMNVEV in the germline V gene (reference sequence). The CDR3 is made up of 13 amino acids. The CDR3 sequence: CASSLSGRHGYTF. Here the CDR3 DNA reads TGTGCCAGCAGTTTATCGGGCAGGCATGGCTACACCTTC.

The chain carries TRBV20-1 and TRBJ2-5; a possible D gene is TRBD2 (6 bases). V dropped 3 bases and J dropped 2 bases, with 19 bases sitting between them. This CDR3 is built from 16 residues. Germline loops: CDR1 DFQATT, CDR2 SNEGSKA (reference sequence). CDR3 region: CSASSAGLAIQETQYF. In DNA, the CDR3 is TGCAGTGCTAGTAGCGCGGGGTTGGCCATACAAGAGACCCAGTACTTC.

This CDR3 is CAISPRVNEQFF. In DNA form, the CDR3 reads TGTGCCATCAGCCCGAGAGTCAATGAGCAGTTCTTC. The chain carries TRBV10-3 and TRBJ2-1; no clear D. CDR1 is ENHRY, CDR2 SYGVKD, per germline. Trimming pared 6 bases from V and 6 bases from J, leaving 9 bases between. The CDR3 is 12 residues long.

This clone was counted a few times. The CDR3: CASGLLNSGLAGGPAYNEQFF. In nucleotides, the CDR3 is TGTGCTAGTGGTTTGCTTAACTCTGGTCTAGCGGGAGGGCCTGCCTACAATGAGCAGTTCTTC. V gene TRBV12-5 combines with J gene TRBJ2-1; 12 bases fit TRBD2. This CDR3 comprises 21 residues. The germline V gene encodes CDR1 LGHNT and CDR2 FRNRAP. The J segment lost 2 bases and the V segment lost 2 bases, leaving 16 bases of the junction unmatched.

Concerning this clone: At one of its ends the junction is not consistent with the germline gene, which may arise from a read error. The V and J genes are TRBV7-3 and TRBJ2-1; 7 nucleotides line up with TRBD2. Germline V gene data show CDR1 as SGHTA and CDR2 as FQGTGA. The CDR3 is 14 amino acids. The CDR3 loop reads CASGLAGPPNEQFF. DNA for the CDR3: TGTGCCAGCGGCTTAGCGGGCCCTCCCAATGAGCAGTTCTTC. Filled out from reference TRBV7-3 and TRBJ2-1, the complete variable domain reads GAGVSQTPSNKVTEKGKYVELRCDPISGHTALYWYRQSLGQGPEFLIYFQGTGAADDSGLPNDRFFAVRPEGSVSTLKIQRTERGDSAVYLCASGLAGPPNEQFFGPGTRLTVL.

J is TRBJ2-5 and V is TRBV7-2, with 7 bases matching TRBD1. The germline CDR1 and CDR2 sequences are SGHTA and FQGNSA. V trimming: 5 bases; J trimming: 1 base; junction bases outside the gene matches: 7. The CDR3 totals 15 residues. The CDR3 DNA is TGTGCCAGCAGCCCTACCGGGACAGTCCAAGAGACCCAGTACTTC. Protein sequence: CASSPTGTVQETQYF.

V and J are TRBV7-2 and TRBJ2-5, with D maybe TRBD1 (5 bases). Trimming pared 6 bases from V and 1 base from J, leaving 9 bases between. Germline CDR1 SGHTA, CDR2 FQGNSA. The CDR3 is 13 residues long. CDR3 coding DNA: TGTGCCAGCAGACGACAGTCCCAAGAGACCCAGTACTTC. Its translation: CASRRQSQETQYF.

The rearrangement joins TRBV19 to TRBJ2-5; a weak D match, TRBD1 (6 bases). The germline V gene has CDR1 LNHDA and CDR2 SQIVND (reference sequence). V lost 4 bases and J 5 bases, leaving 20 bases between the germline ends. This CDR3 spans 16 amino acids. In nucleotides, the CDR3 is TGTGCCAGTAGTACTGGAGGCAACAGGGCAAGGGAGACCCAGTACTTC. Translated, it gives CASSTGGNRARETQYF.

V gene TRBV10-3 combines with J gene TRBJ1-2; D is perhaps TRBD1 (5 bases). This CDR3 has 15 residues. V was pared by 6 bases and J by 0 bases, with 14 bases between. Per germline, CDR1 ENHRY and CDR2 SYGVKD. The CDR3, as DNA: TGTGCCATCAGCGCAGTAGGGGCCGCTAACTATGGCTACACCTTC. Its protein product is CAISAVGAANYGYTF.

The rearrangement links TRBV9 to TRBJ2-3; D perhaps matches TRBD2 (6 bases). Germline V gene data show CDR1 as SGDLS and CDR2 as YYNGEE. With 0 bases removed from V and 0 bases from J, the gap between germline ends came to 14 bases. CDR3 length equals 17 residues. CDR3 nucleotide sequence: TGTGCCAGCAGCGTAGCTACGGGAGCGGCGAGCACAGATACGCAGTATTTT. This sequence encodes CASSVATGAASTDTQYF.

The chain has TRBV5-1 and TRBJ1-1; possibly TRBD1 for D (6 bases). Germline values: CDR1 SGHRS, CDR2 YFSETQ. Trimming removed 0 bases at V and 4 bases at J, with 10 bases between. The CDR3 sequence is 14 residues long. The CDR3 here is CASSLAPGVTEAFF. The CDR3 DNA reads as TGCGCCAGCAGCTTGGCCCCAGGGGTCACTGAAGCTTTCTTT.

The chain joins TRBV27 to TRBJ2-1; TRBD2 matches 11 bases. The CDR3 is made up of 14 amino acids. Germline V gives CDR1 MNHEY, CDR2 SMNVEV (reference sequence). V gave up 5 bases and J gave up 8 bases; unmatched junction bases: 5. The CDR3 reads CASSLSGRGDEQFF. The DNA for the CDR3 is TGTGCCAGCAGTCTTAGCGGGAGGGGGGATGAGCAGTTCTTC.

CDR3 in DNA: TGCAGCGTAAAAACAGGGGGGGGAGAGACCCAGTACTTC. Translating it yields CSVKTGGGETQYF. This sequence joins TRBV29-1 and TRBJ2-5; D is perhaps TRBD1 (8 bases). The germline CDR1 and CDR2 sequences are SQVTM and ANQGSEA. CDR3 length equals 13 residues. V lost 6 bases and J 4 bases, leaving 15 bases between the germline ends.

The chain joins TRBV7-3 to TRBJ1-5; the match to TRBD1 covers 10 bases. Germline CDR1 SGHTA, CDR2 FQGTGA. Trimming cost V 1 base and J 8 bases; bases outside gene matches: 2. This CDR3 contains 14 residues. For the CDR3, the DNA is TGTGCCAGCAGCTTAAATGGACAGGGGGAGCCCCAGCATTTT. It is translated as CASSLNGQGEPQHF. Full variable domain (rest looked up from reference TRBV7-3 and TRBJ1-5): GAGVSQTPSNKVTEKGKYVELRCDPISGHTALYWYRQSLGQGPEFLIYFQGTGAADDSGLPNDRFFAVRPEGSVSTLKIQRTERGDSAVYLCASSLNGQGEPQHFGDGTRLSIL.

The genes are TRBV19 and TRBJ2-5, with a weak D call TRBD1 (5 bases). Germline CDR1 is LNHDA and CDR2 is SQIVND (reference sequence). This CDR3 is 13 amino acids long. V lost 3 bases to trimming and J lost 1 base, with 6 bases between them. The CDR3 DNA reads as TGTGCCAGTAGTATGGGGCTCCAAGAGACCCAGTACTTC. It translates to CASSMGLQETQYF.

The chain uses TRBV10-3 and TRBJ2-4; tentative D call: TRBD2 (6 bases). Trimming left V 5 bases short and J 1 base short, with 12 bases between. The germline V gene encodes CDR1 ENHRY and CDR2 SYGVKD. This CDR3 spans 15 amino acids. Here the CDR3 DNA reads TGTGCCATCAGTTCGGACCGGGGGGCCAAAAACATTCAGTACTTC. This translates into CAISSDRGAKNIQYF.

This clone has only a few counts. The junction differs from germline at one of its ends, possibly a read error. V usage is TRBV6-6 and J usage is TRBJ1-2; D is unresolved. The CDR3 has 12 amino acids. Looked up from germline, CDR1 is MNHNY and CDR2 is SVGAGI (reference sequence). CDR3 in amino acids: CASSYRSDPREF. For the CDR3, the DNA is TGTGCCAGCAGTTACAGGTCAGACCCGAGGGAATTC.

This chain uses TRBV7-2 with TRBJ2-1; D gene unclear. Germline CDR1 reads SGHTA; CDR2 reads FQGNSA. This CDR3 is built from 13 residues. Trimming removed 2 bases from V and 7 bases from J, with 9 bases in between. DNA for the CDR3: TGTGCCAGCAGCTTACCATCACGGAATGAGCAGTTCTTC. Protein: CASSLPSRNEQFF.

This sequence joins TRBV7-9 and TRBJ2-7; unclear D gene. CDR3 length equals 14 residues. CDR1 SEHNR and CDR2 FQNEAQ come from the germline V gene (reference sequence). V was trimmed by 2 bases and J by 1 base, leaving 9 bases between them. DNA for the CDR3: TGTGCCAGCAGCTTAATGCAGGCGTCCTACGAGCAGTACTTC. Translating gives CASSLMQASYEQYF.

The rearrangement uses TRBV3-1 (or the pseudogene TRBV3-2) and TRBJ2-7, with TRBD2 as a possible D gene (5 bases). The CDR3 spans 14 residues. The V gene lost 4 bases and the J gene lost 6 bases, with 16 bases spanning the gap. Germline V gene lookup returns CDR1 LGHDT and CDR2 YNNKEL (reference sequence). The CDR3 spells CASSPYTPGFEQYF. Here the CDR3 DNA reads TGTGCCAGCAGCCCATACACCCCGGGGTTCGAGCAGTACTTC.

The chain couples TRBV4-2 to TRBJ1-6; 7 bases fit TRBD1. Germline lookup yields CDR1 LGHNA and CDR2 YNFKEQ. The CDR3 loop spans 16 amino acids. V was pared by 5 bases and J by 0 bases, with 4 bases of the junction left unmatched. The CDR3 DNA is TGTGCCAGCAGCTCGGACAGGAGCTCCTATAATTCACCCCTCCACTTT. This gives the protein CASSSDRSSYNSPLHF.

The V call is TRBV11-2, the J call TRBJ2-2, with 7 bases aligning to TRBD2. CDR1 is SGHAT and CDR2 is FQNNGV in the germline V gene. The trim removed 2 bases at V and 9 bases at J, leaving 6 bases unmatched. This CDR3 contains 14 residues. The CDR3 sequence is CASSLSAGERELFF. The CDR3 nucleotides are TGTGCCAGCAGCTTATCGGCGGGGGAGAGGGAGCTGTTTTTT.

The chain employs TRBV18 and TRBJ2-1, with TRBD2 matching over 10 bases. CDR3 length: 17 amino acids. The V gene end was trimmed by 1 base and the J gene end by 5 bases; junction bases not matched to a gene: 8. From germline, CDR1 is KGHSH and CDR2 LQKENI. The CDR3: CASSPLPAGGPDNEQFF. For the CDR3, the DNA is TGTGCCAGCTCACCACTCCCAGCGGGAGGGCCCGACAATGAGCAGTTCTTC.

This clone occurred once. This sequence joins TRBV9 and TRBJ2-1; 8 positions agree with TRBD1. This CDR3 is 12 amino acids long. The J segment lost 12 bases and the V segment lost 4 bases, leaving 6 bases of the junction unmatched. The germline CDR1 and CDR2 sequences are SGDLS and YYNGEE. The CDR3 DNA is TGTGCCAGCAGCCTCGGACAGGGAAGGCAGTTCTTC. As protein: CASSLGQGRQFF.

This chain links TRBV30 with TRBJ2-2; 10 nucleotides agree with TRBD1. The CDR3 length is 14 residues. Per germline, CDR1 GTSNPN and CDR2 SVGIG (reference sequence). V was clipped by 3 bases and J by 5 bases; unmatched bases: 3. The CDR3 sequence: CAWRGQGETGELFF. CDR3 nucleotides: TGTGCCTGGAGAGGACAGGGGGAAACCGGGGAGCTGTTTTTT. Using reference TRBV30 and TRBJ2-2 for the parts outside the CDR3, the full variable domain is SQTIHQWPATLVQPVGSPLSLECTVEGTSNPNLYWYRQAAGRGLQLLFYSVGIGQISSEVPQNLSASRPQDRQFILSSKKLLLSDSGFYLCAWRGQGETGELFFGEGSRLTVL.